This TCR beta chain is from a study of blood T cell repertoires in COVID-19. Trimming pared 0 bases from V and 2 bases from J, leaving 10 bases between. CDR3 size: 15 residues. CDR1 and CDR2 (germline): LGHDT, YNNKEL (reference sequence). Only in-frame clones appear in the TCRdb table, and some are missing; sequencing was by immunoSEQ multiplex PCR. The sample contains 100,000 to 110,000 clones, around four fifths of which appear only once. Source material: peripheral blood. This clonotype was sampled from a man aged 50 to 60 with active or convalescent COVID-19. The V and J genes are TRBV3-1 (or the pseudogene TRBV3-2) and TRBJ2-5; D gene uncertain. The CDR3: CASSQDRVFQETQYF. For the CDR3, the DNA is TGTGCCAGCAGCCAAGATCGGGTATTTCAAGAGACCCAGTACTTC.